This TCR beta chain was identified in a study of metastatic and nonmetastatic thyroid tumors. At the level of the study: Repertoires from malignant and benign thyroid patients were compared across blood and tumor or nodule tissue.

This clone has ten or more counts. Its antigen remains unknown. Authors' methods: It was from CDR3 differences across clinicopathological groups that a distant-metastasis classifier for papillary thyroid cancer was built. TCRdb reassembled clones from the PCR reads with MiXCR. These V and J calls derive from TCRdb rather than the authors' analysis. Of approximately 35,000 clones in the sample, about 40% were seen once. Study results and caveats: As reported, TCR beta diversity in blood and tumor was significantly higher in malignant thyroid tumors than in benign nodules.

In germline, CDR1 is GTSNPN, CDR2 SVGIG (reference sequence). V shed 3 bases and J shed 3 bases, with 12 bases lying between them. CDR3 length: 14 amino acids. Patients had received no treatment of any kind before thyroid surgery. The sample taken for sequencing was tumor tissue. The chain employs TRBV30 and TRBJ1-5, with D hard to call. This receptor was obtained from a female donor with papillary thyroid cancer or a benign thyroid nodule (not recorded which). Some clones in this sample may be carry-over from other donors' samples. The CDR3 here is CAWSPNDNNQPQHF. CDR3 in DNA: TGTGCCTGGAGCCCAAATGACAACAATCAGCCCCAGCATTTT.